This entry is about one TCR beta chain. Its target is not known. V was clipped by 4 bases and J by 0 bases; unmatched bases: 10. CDR3 length: 18 amino acids. The germline gives CDR1 LGHNA, CDR2 YNFKEQ. Expressed TCRB transcripts were sequenced because the entire RNA isolate underwent reverse transcription. The study sequenced naive, central memory and regulatory T cell samples to an average of about 3.6 million reads. Measured with immunoSEQ multiplex PCR; TCRdb has only the in-frame clones, and not every one. The repertoire has a few hundred thousand clones, approximately 15% of them found once; the top ten carry around 0.019%. The sample is drawn from a study of beta chain features in type 1 diabetes. Study at large: Patients were similar to healthy donors in age and gender (as well as in cell yields).

Overall study results and limits: The influence of HLA type on TCRB rearrangement stayed undetermined. In every one of the four CD4+ subsets, TCRB CDR3s were moderately but significantly shorter in Type 1 diabetes patients. Insertions at VDJ junctions were less frequent in type 1 diabetes patients. These patients also deleted more nucleotides at the same junctions.

Sequencing was done on a sample of naive CD4+ T cells from blood. The sequence was obtained from a man in his thirties or forties with type 1 diabetes. The rearrangement uses TRBV4-2 and TRBJ1-1; 11 bases match TRBD1. In DNA, the CDR3 is TGTGCCAGCAGCCCATTAGGCGGGACAGGGGGGGTGAACACTGAAGCTTTCTTT. Its protein product is CASSPLGGTGGVNTEAFF.